This record concerns one TCR beta chain sequence. Sequenced by immunoSEQ multiplex PCR; TCRdb stores in-frame clones only, minus some. Counted here are more than 60,000 clones, less than 85% occurring once; the ten biggest clones make up 13%. This specimen belongs to a study of blood T cell repertoires in COVID-19. CDR1 is ENHRY and CDR2 is SYGVKD in the germline V gene. The V gene lost 3 bases and the J gene lost 8 bases, with 13 bases spanning the gap. The CDR3 sequence is 13 residues long. The rearrangement joins TRBV10-3 to TRBJ1-2; D is unresolved. The sample taken for sequencing was peripheral blood. The TCR sequence derives from a man between 45 and 60 years old with COVID-19, enrolled during active disease. The CDR3 DNA sequence: TGTGCCATCAGTGAAACAGACCTTCGGGGCTACACCTTC. Translated: CAISETDLRGYTF.